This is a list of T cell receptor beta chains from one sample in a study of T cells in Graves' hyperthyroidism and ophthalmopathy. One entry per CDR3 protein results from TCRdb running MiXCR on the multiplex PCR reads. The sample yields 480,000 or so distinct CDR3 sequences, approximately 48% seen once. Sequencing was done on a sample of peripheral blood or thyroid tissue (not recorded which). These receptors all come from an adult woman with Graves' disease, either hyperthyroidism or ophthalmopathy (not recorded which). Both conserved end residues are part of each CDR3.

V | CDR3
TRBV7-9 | CASSGERYGYTF
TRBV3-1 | CASSPQGGYTEAFF
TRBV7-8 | CASSQVPGVDEKLLF
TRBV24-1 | CATSGLSGTGNEKLFF
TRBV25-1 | CASSQTGIGGTVTFF
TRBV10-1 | CASLVRGTQYF
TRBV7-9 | CASSPREFSYEQYF
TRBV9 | CASSVSGGPQHF
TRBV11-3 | CASSPRLAGGETQYF
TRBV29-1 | CSVVVESGYTF
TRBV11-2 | CASSLTGLGGYEQYF
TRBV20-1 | CSAIQDRTGELFF
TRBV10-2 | CASSESPASGQETQYF
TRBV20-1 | CSQDRRGNTEAFF
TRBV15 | CATSRTGQPQHF
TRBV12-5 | CASSPFSGRASGELFF
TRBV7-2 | CASSFNQGNTIYF
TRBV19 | CASSSGENLKAFF
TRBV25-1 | CASSSGDSGESFF
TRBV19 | CASKDRGGQPQHF
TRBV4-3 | CASSQDRGPRAANEKLFF
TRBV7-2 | CASSLGLPGGTEAFF